This passage covers 3 T cell receptor beta chains from one sample sequenced in a study of T-cell memory formation after mild COVID-19. Using its own MiXCR run on the 5' RACE reads, TCRdb lists one record per CDR3 protein. This table has 500,000 to 550,000 distinct CDR3 sequences, around 21% appearing once. The specimen sequenced was PBMCs or a T cell subset sorted from them (not recorded which). The receptors here all came from an adult woman who had mild COVID-19 (a few samples of this study predate the infection). Cell type and time point are not known.

The V gene is TRBV6-2 or TRBV6-3, the J gene TRBJ2-1, with D maybe TRBD2 (6 bases). Per germline, CDR1 MNHEY and CDR2 SVGEGT. Deletions cut 0 bases from V and 8 bases from J, with 14 bases between. The CDR3 extends over 15 amino acids. The CDR3 here is CASSYSPSSVDEQFF. The DNA of the CDR3 is TGTGCCAGCAGTTACTCCCCCTCTAGCGTAGATGAGCAGTTCTTC.

This clonotype was seen a few times. The chain combines TRBV5-1 with TRBJ1-2; 7 bases are shared with TRBD1. The germline V gene has CDR1 SGHRS and CDR2 YFSETQ. The CDR3 has 16 residues. The V segment lost 0 bases and the J segment 4 bases; nucleotides outside the gene matches: 9. The CDR3, as DNA: TGCGCCAGCAGCTTGGCCGGGTCGGGACAGAGCTATGGCTACACCTTC. Its translation: CASSLAGSGQSYGYTF.

This clonotype has just a few counts. The gene calls are TRBV4-1 and TRBJ2-4; D is unclear. This CDR3 comprises 14 residues. The V gene lost 1 base and the J gene lost 8 bases, with 12 bases spanning the gap. From germline, CDR1 is MGHRA and CDR2 YSYEKL. The CDR3 nucleotides read TGCGCCAGCAGCCAAGTGGCGACTGGGGACATTCAGTACTTC. Translation gives CASSQVATGDIQYF.